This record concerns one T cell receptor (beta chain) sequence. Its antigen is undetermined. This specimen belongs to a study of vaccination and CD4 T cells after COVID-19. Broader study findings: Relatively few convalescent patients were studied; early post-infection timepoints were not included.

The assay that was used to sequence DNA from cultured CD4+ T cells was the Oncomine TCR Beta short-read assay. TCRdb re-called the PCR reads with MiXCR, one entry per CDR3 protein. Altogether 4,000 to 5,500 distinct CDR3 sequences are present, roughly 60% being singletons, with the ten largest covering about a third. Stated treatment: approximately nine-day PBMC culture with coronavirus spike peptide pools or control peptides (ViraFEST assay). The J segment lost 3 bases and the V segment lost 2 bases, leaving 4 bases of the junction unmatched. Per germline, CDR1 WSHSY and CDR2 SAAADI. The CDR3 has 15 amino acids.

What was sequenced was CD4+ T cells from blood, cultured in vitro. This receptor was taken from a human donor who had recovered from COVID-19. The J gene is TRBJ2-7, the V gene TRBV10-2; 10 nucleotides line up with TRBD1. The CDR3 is CASSEGDRGLYEQYF. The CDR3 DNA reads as TGCGCCAGCAGTGAGGGTGACAGGGGGCTCTACGAGCAGTACTTC.